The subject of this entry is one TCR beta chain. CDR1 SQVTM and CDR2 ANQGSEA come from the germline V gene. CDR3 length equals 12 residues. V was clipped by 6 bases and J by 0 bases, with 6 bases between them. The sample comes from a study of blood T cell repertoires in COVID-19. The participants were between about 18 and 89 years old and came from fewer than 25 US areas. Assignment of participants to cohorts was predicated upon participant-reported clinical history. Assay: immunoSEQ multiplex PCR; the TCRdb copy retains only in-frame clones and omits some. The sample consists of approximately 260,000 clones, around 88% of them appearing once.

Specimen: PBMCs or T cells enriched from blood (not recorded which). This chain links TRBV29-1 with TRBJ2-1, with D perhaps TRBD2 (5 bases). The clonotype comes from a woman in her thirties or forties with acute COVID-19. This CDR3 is CSVGISYNEQFF. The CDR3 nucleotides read TGCAGCGTCGGGATCTCCTACAATGAGCAGTTCTTC.